This T cell receptor (beta chain) stems from a study of T cells after yellow fever vaccination. Background on the study: Preparation of the low-cell-number fractions used SMART-Seq v4 Ultra Low Input.

It was through 5'RACE template switching that TCR cDNA was made, with a universal primer site and UMIs added. TCRdb recomputed calls from the 5' RACE reads with MiXCR, one row per CDR3 protein. The data show around 530,000 distinct CDR3 sequences, roughly a sixth seen once. The table lists this clonotype with a count of one. The antigen remains undetermined. The germline CDR1 and CDR2 sequences are DFQATT and SNEGSKA (reference sequence). V shed 2 bases and J shed 5 bases, with 9 bases lying between them. The CDR3 is 12 amino acids. Study outcomes and limitations: At 95% to 97% for CD4 and almost 90% for CD8, most primary-vaccination clones showed up again after the booster. Just a small share of clonotypes turned up in the CD4 compartment as well as the CD8 compartment.

V gene TRBV20-1 combines with J gene TRBJ2-5; D uncertain. This TCR derives from a man aged 18 to 35 who received the YFV17D yellow fever vaccine. Specimen: PBMCs, collected 5 days after the first yellow fever vaccination. CDR3 sequence reads: CSARPQAETQYF. The CDR3 nucleotides read TGCAGTGCTAGACCGCAGGCGGAGACCCAGTACTTC.